This TCR beta chain comes out of a study of blood T cell repertoires in COVID-19. Background on the study: Sample material is recorded as cDNA or gDNA derived from T cells, B-cell-depleted T cells, or PBMCs.

V was pared by 3 bases and J by 6 bases, with 18 bases between. There are 15 residues in the CDR3. Germline V gene sequence: CDR1 DFQATT, CDR2 SNEGSKA (reference sequence). Sequencing used immunoSEQ multiplex PCR; TCRdb keeps in-frame clones, though not all of them. The profile shows 110,000 or so clones, around 85% of them singletons. The source material was peripheral blood. This clonotype was obtained from a man between 65 and 85 years old who had recovered from COVID-19. J is TRBJ2-4 and V is TRBV20-1; maybe TRBD2 (5 bases). CDR3 sequence: CSASPFSGSGNIQYF. The CDR3 region has the DNA TGCAGTGCTAGTCCTTTTAGTGGGAGCGGAAACATTCAGTACTTC.